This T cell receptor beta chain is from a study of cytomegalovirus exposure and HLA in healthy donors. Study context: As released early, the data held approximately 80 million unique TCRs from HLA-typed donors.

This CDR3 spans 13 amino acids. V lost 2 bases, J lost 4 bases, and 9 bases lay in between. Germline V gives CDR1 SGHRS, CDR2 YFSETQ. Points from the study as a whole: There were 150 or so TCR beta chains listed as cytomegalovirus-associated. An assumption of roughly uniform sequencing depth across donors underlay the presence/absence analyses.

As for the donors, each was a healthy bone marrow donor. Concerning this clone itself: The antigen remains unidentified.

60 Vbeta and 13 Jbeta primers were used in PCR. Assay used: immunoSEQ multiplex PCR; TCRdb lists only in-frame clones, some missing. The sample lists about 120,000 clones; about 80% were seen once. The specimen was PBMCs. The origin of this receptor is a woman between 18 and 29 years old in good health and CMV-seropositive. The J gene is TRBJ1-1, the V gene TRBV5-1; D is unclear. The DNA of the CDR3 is TGCGCCAGCAGCTTTCAGGCCTCCACTGAAGCTTTCTTT. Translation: CASSFQASTEAFF.